This T cell receptor (beta chain) originates from a study of blood T cell repertoires in COVID-19. All enrollees were roughly 18 to 89 years old and from about 24 US areas. Using immunoSEQ multiplex PCR, the repertoire was profiled, and TCRdb retains in-frame clones only, with some absent. The sample includes about 190,000 clones, roughly 82% of them seen just once. Germline V gene sequence: CDR1 LNHNV, CDR2 YYDKDF (reference sequence). The CDR3 contains 17 residues. The J segment lost 7 bases and the V segment lost 3 bases, leaving 6 bases of the junction unmatched. V usage is TRBV15 and J usage is TRBJ2-1, with 16 bases aligning to TRBD2. This clonotype was obtained from a woman in her fifties or sixties with acute COVID-19. Sequencing was carried out using PBMCs or T cells enriched from blood (not recorded which). The CDR3 sequence: CATSRGLAGGPRNEQFF. As DNA, the CDR3 is TGTGCCACCAGCAGGGGACTAGCGGGAGGGCCGAGGAATGAGCAGTTCTTC. Full variable domain (rest looked up from reference TRBV15 and TRBJ2-1): DAMVIQNPRYQVTQFGKPVTLSCSQTLNHNVMYWYQQKSSQAPKLLFHYYDKDFNNEADTPDNFQSRRPNTSFCFLDIRSPGLGDTAMYLCATSRGLAGGPRNEQFFGPGTRLTVL.